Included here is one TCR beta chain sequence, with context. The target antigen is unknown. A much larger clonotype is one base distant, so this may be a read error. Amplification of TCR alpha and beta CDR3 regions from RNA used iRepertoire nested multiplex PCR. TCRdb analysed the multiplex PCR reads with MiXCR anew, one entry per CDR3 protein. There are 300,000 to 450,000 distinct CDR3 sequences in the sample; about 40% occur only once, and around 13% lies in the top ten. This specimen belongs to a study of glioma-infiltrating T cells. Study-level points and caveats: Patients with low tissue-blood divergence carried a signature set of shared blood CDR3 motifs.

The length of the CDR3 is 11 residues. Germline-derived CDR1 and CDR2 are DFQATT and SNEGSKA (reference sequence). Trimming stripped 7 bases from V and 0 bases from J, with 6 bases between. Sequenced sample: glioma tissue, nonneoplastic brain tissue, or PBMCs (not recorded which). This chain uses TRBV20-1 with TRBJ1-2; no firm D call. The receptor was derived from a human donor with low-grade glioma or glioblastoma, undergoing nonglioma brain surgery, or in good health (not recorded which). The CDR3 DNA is TGCAGTGTTATTTCTAACTATGGCTACACCTTC. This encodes CSVISNYGYTF.